This T cell receptor (beta chain) was found in a study of blood T cells in healthy people across ages. As for this clonotype: The antigen is not known.

Overall study results and limits: Without sorted subsets, naive and antigen-experienced compartments could not be conclusively compared.

A J-beta primer mix and a sample-barcoded 5' primer were used in a second PCR of about 7 to 12 cycles. Each CDR3 protein gets one entry after TCRdb re-called the 5' RACE reads with MiXCR. The data hold hundreds of thousands of distinct CDR3 sequences, with approximately 51% observed a single time. Approximately 9 milliliters of peripheral blood were drawn from each donor into EDTA-treated tubes. The CDR3 is 15 amino acids. V was shortened by 6 bases and J by 2 bases, with 15 bases between the two germline ends. The germline V gene has CDR1 LGHNT and CDR2 FRNRAP. The clonotype originates from a man aged 55 to 70 in good health. This chain links TRBV12-5 with TRBJ2-3, with D perhaps TRBD2 (7 bases). Material: blood. CDR3: CASGPRRGLTDTQYF. The CDR3 coding sequence is TGTGCTAGTGGCCCGCGGCGGGGGCTCACAGATACGCAGTATTTT. Filled out from reference TRBV12-5 and TRBJ2-3, the complete variable domain reads DARVTQTPRHKVTEMGQEVTMRCQPILGHNTVFWYRQTMMQGLELLAYFRNRAPLDDSGMPKDRFSAEMPDATLATLKIQPSEPRDSAVYFCASGPRRGLTDTQYFGPGTRLTVL.